This TCR beta chain was sequenced for a study of shared clonotypes between healthy human individuals. Study findings and constraints: Despite large depth, sorted-subset datasets appeared incompletely sequenced.

A remark on this clone: The antigen remains unidentified.

Here immunoSEQ multiplex PCR was the method, and the copy in TCRdb shows in-frame clones only, minus some. This repertoire shows under 650,000 clones, 90% to 97% found once; its top ten account for approximately 0.06%. The CDR3 runs 16 residues. Trimming took 1 base from V and 2 from J, leaving 10 bases between them. In germline, CDR1 is SGHNT, CDR2 YYREEE (reference sequence). Sequenced: naive CD4+ T cells sorted from blood. Subset specified: CD45RA+ positively selected. The V call is TRBV5-4, the J call TRBJ1-6; weak D call: TRBD1 (5 bases). The receptor's source is a woman aged 25 to 45 in good health. The CDR3 nucleotides are TGTGCCAGCAGCTTGCAGGGTGGCGCCTATAATTCACCCCTCCACTTT. Amino acid sequence: CASSLQGGAYNSPLHF.